These T cell receptor beta chains were read from a single sample in a study of identical twins. TCRdb redid the calling of the 5' RACE reads with MiXCR, one entry per CDR3 protein. The sample lists roughly 490,000 distinct CDR3 sequences, about 13% occurring once. This same sample was also part of a study on yellow fever vaccine responses in identical twins.

Sequenced sample: CD4+ T cells sorted from blood. The source of these receptors is a young woman in good health. Each CDR3 is given with its conserved first and last residue. D genes are given only for firm matches. Clone size appears in some rows only: once, few, many, or a class for an expanded clone.

clone_size,d_call,v_call,j_call,cdr3_aa,cdr3_nt
NA,NA,TRBV7-7,TRBJ2-1,CASSLGHNNEQFF,TGTGCTAGCAGCTTAGGGCACAACAATGAGCAGTTCTTC
NA,NA,TRBV7-9,TRBJ1-6,CASSLAGAFYNNSPLHF,TGTGCCAGCAGCTTAGCGGGGGCATTCTATAACAATTCACCCCTCCACTTT
NA,NA,TRBV6-5,TRBJ1-6,CAISYNRGRDSPLHF,TGTGCCATCAGTTACAACCGGGGTAGGGATTCACCCCTCCACTTT
many,NA,TRBV6-5,TRBJ2-7,CASSYSRTESEQYF,TGTGCCAGCAGTTACTCGAGGACAGAGTCGGAGCAGTACTTC
many,TRBD2,TRBV4-2,TRBJ2-5,CASSQELAGGREQETQYF,TGTGCCAGCAGCCAGGAACTAGCGGGGGGCCGAGAGCAAGAGACCCAGTACTTC
few,NA,TRBV2,TRBJ2-3,CASSEDRAGTDTQYF,TGTGCCAGCAGTGAAGATCGGGCGGGCACAGATACGCAGTATTTT
few,TRBD2,TRBV10-3,TRBJ2-1,CAISQTSGTDHNEQFF,TGTGCCATCAGCCAGACTAGCGGGACGGACCACAATGAGCAGTTCTTC
NA,TRBD1,TRBV18,TRBJ2-7,CASSVGQGHREQYF,TGTGCCAGCTCTGTGGGACAGGGTCACCGCGAGCAGTACTTC
few,NA,TRBV20-1,TRBJ2-1,CSATGLKDNEQFF,TGCAGTGCTACTGGGCTTAAGGACAATGAGCAGTTCTTC
NA,NA,TRBV20-1,TRBJ2-7,CSARPGPASYEQYF,TGCAGTGCTAGACCGGGACCAGCGTCCTACGAGCAGTACTTC
many,NA,TRBV29-1,TRBJ1-3,CSVDTSGNTIYF,TGCAGCGTCGACACCTCTGGAAACACCATATATTTT
NA,TRBD2,TRBV9,TRBJ2-1,CASSVRGVSYNEQFF,TGTGCCAGCAGCGTGCGGGGGGTTTCCTACAATGAGCAGTTCTTC
few,NA,TRBV7-2,TRBJ2-1,CASRGFGPLSSYNEQFF,TGTGCCAGCAGAGGATTCGGACCGCTTTCATCCTACAATGAGCAGTTCTTC
NA,NA,TRBV5-1,TRBJ1-6,CASSLGLDNSPLHF,TGCGCCAGCAGCTTAGGGCTGGACAATTCACCCCTCCACTTT
few,NA,TRBV12-3/TRBV12-4,TRBJ2-3,CASTPRKFTTDTQYF,TGTGCCAGCACCCCCAGGAAGTTCACCACAGATACGCAGTATTTT
NA,NA,TRBV20-1,TRBJ2-3,CSARPFGGTDTQYF,TGCAGTGCACGTCCGTTCGGTGGCACAGATACGCAGTATTTT
NA,TRBD2,TRBV30,TRBJ2-1,CAWSVLGLAIPNEQFF,TGTGCCTGGAGTGTACTAGGACTAGCGATCCCAAATGAGCAGTTCTTC
few,NA,TRBV4-3,TRBJ1-2,CASSQAGQYGYTF,TGCGCCAGCAGCCAAGCTGGACAGTATGGCTACACCTTC
NA,TRBD2,TRBV5-1,TRBJ2-1,CASSLDTSGFGEQFF,TGCGCCAGCAGCTTGGATACTAGCGGGTTTGGTGAGCAGTTCTTC
many,NA,TRBV20-1,TRBJ2-3,CSASRGGGDTQYF,TGCAGTGCTAGTAGGGGGGGGGGTGATACGCAGTATTTT
many,NA,TRBV4-3,TRBJ2-1,CASSQGGAAEQFF,TGCGCCAGCAGCCAAGGGGGCGCTGCCGAGCAGTTCTTC
NA,TRBD1,TRBV6-2/TRBV6-3,TRBJ2-3,CASSRTPTGTGSADTQYF,TGTGCCAGCTCTCGAACCCCGACCGGGACAGGGAGTGCAGATACGCAGTATTTT
NA,NA,TRBV20-1,TRBJ2-1,CSASPLLASREQFF,TGCAGTGCTAGTCCTTTACTAGCCTCCCGTGAGCAGTTCTTC
NA,TRBD2,TRBV28,TRBJ2-2,CASSLHGLAGTLNTGELFF,TGTGCCAGCAGTCTACACGGACTAGCGGGGACGTTGAACACCGGGGAGCTGTTTTTT
many,NA,TRBV4-2,TRBJ2-1,CASSQLSGAGPYNEQFF,TGTGCCAGCAGCCAATTATCGGGGGCAGGGCCCTACAATGAGCAGTTCTTC